The sequence of this T cell receptor (beta chain) was determined in a study of CD8+CD57+ T cells in acquired aplastic anemia. Overall study: The average for DNA from sorted CD4+ and CD8+ cells was 2.5 to 4 ug. Points from the study as a whole: The study identified more than 25 CD8+ CDR3 sequences shared by patients and controls.

Genomic DNA served as template for TCR beta VDJ and CDR3 profiling. One entry per CDR3 protein results from TCRdb running MiXCR on the reads. The table has 100,000 to 150,000 distinct CDR3 sequences, almost 40% seen once. Patients chosen for sequencing had shown CD8+CD57+ cell expansion by flow cytometry. Blood came from patients not yet given any therapy. This clonotype was recorded a few times. The antigen remains unidentified. The CDR3 length is 14 residues. Trimming shortened V by 3 bases and J by 2 bases, and 11 bases separated the two germline ends. Germline CDR1 and CDR2: LNHDA and SQIVND (reference sequence).

The TCR sequence derives from a human donor with aplastic anemia. Sample: sorted CD4+, CD8+, or CD8+CD57+ T cells (not recorded which) from PBMCs. The rearrangement uses TRBV19 and TRBJ2-7; D perhaps matches TRBD1 (6 bases). The CDR3 DNA is TGTGCCAGTAGTATGGTGACAGGAACCTACGAGCAGTACTTC. This sequence encodes CASSMVTGTYEQYF.